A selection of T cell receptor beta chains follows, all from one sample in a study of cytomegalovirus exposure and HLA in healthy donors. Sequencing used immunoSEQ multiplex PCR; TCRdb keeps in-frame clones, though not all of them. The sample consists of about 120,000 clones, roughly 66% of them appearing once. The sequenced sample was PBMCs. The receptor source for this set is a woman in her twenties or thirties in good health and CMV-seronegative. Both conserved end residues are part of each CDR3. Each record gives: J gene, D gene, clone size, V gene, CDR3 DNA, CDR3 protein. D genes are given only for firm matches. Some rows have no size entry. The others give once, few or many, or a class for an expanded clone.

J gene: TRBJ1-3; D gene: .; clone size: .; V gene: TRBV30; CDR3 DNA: TGTGCCTGGGAAACAGGGCGCTCTGGAAACACCATATATTTT; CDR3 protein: CAWETGRSGNTIYF
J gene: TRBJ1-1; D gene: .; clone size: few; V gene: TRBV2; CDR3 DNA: TGTGCCAGCAGGGGAGAATTCCGAGAGGCTTTCTTT; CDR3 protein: CASRGEFREAFF
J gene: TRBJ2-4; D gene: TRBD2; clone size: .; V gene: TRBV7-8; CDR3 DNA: TGTGCCAGCAGCCCGCCCCTACGGGAGGGCCCTAAAAACATTCAGTACTTC; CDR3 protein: CASSPPLREGPKNIQYF
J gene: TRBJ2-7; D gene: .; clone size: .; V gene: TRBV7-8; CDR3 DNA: TGTGCCAGCAGCTTAGTTGAGATGGAGCAGTACTTC; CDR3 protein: CASSLVEMEQYF
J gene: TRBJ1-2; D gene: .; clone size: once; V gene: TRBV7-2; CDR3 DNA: TGTGCCAGCAGCTTAGAGTTTTCTGGGGGGGATGATGGCTACACCTTC; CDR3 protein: CASSLEFSGGDDGYTF
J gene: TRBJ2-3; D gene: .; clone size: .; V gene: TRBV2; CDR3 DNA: TGTGCCAGCAGTGATGAGGGTTCAGATACGCAGTATTTT; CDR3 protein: CASSDEGSDTQYF
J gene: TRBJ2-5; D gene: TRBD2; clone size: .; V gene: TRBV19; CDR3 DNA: TGTGCCAGTAGTACTACTCGGACTAGCCATCGTGTAACCGAGACCCAGTACTTC; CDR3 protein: CASSTTRTSHRVTETQYF
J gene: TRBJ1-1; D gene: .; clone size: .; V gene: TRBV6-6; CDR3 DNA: TGTGCCAGCACCCTCGGGTGGAACCATGAAGCTTTCTTT; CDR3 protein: CASTLGWNHEAFF
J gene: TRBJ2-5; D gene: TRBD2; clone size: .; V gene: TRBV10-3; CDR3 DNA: TGTGCCATCAGCATCGGGACTAGCGGGAGGGCCGGGGGAGAGACCCAGTACTTC; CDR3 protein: CAISIGTSGRAGGETQYF
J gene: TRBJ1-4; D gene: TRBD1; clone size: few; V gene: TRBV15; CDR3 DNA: TGTGCCACCAGCCACGGGACAGGGGGCAGTATCGGTGAAAAACTGTTTTTT; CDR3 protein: CATSHGTGGSIGEKLFF
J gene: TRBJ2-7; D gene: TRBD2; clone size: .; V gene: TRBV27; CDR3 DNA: TGTGCCAGCAGTCCAGGGACTAGCGGGAACAGCTACGAGCAGTACTTC; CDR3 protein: CASSPGTSGNSYEQYF
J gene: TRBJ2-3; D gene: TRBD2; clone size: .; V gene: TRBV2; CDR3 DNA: TGTGCCAGCACCTTCCAAACTAGCGGGAGCACAGATACGCAGTATTTT; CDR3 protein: CASTFQTSGSTDTQYF
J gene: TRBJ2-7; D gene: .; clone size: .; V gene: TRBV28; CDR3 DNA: TGTGCCAGCAGTCTCTGGGCCGAGCAGTACTTC; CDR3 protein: CASSLWAEQYF
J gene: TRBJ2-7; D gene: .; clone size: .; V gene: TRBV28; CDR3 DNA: TGTGCCAGCAGCAGTTCGCCAGGGTACTACGAGCAGTACTTC; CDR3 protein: CASSSSPGYYEQYF
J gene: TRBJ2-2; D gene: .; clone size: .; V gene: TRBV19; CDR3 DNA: TGTGCCAGTAGTAGACAGGCGACCCACACCGGGGAGCTGTTTTTT; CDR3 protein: CASSRQATHTGELFF
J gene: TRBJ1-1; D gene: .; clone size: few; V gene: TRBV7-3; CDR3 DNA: TGTGCCAGCAGCTTATTGGGGGGGAACACTGAAGCTTTCTTT; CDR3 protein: CASSLLGGNTEAFF
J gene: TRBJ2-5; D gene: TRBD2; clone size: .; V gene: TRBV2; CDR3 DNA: TGTGCCAGTAGGACTAGCGGGAGGTTGGAGACCCAGTACTTC; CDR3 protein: CASRTSGRLETQYF
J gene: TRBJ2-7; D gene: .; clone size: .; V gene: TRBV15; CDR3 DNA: TGTGCCACCAGCAGAGAACAGGGCGGGGGCTACGAGCAGTACTTC; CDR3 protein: CATSREQGGGYEQYF
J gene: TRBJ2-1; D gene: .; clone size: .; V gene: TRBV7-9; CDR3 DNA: TGTGCCAGCCGATCCGGTCGGGACTTGAACAATGAGCAGTTCTTC; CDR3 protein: CASRSGRDLNNEQFF
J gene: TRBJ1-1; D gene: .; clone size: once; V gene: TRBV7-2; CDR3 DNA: TGTGCCAGCAGCCATGGACAACAACCCATCACTGAAGCTTTCTTT; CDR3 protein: CASSHGQQPITEAFF
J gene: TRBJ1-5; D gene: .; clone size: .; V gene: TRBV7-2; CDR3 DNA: TGTGCCAGCAGCTTAGGCGGGACCAATCAGCCCCAGCATTTT; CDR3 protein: CASSLGGTNQPQHF
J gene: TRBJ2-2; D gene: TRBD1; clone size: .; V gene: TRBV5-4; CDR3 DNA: TGTGCCAGCAGCTTGGGTGGCAGGGGGCGGAGCGGGGAGCTGTTTTTT; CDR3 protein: CASSLGGRGRSGELFF
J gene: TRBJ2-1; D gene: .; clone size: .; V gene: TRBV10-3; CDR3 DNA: TGTGCCATCAGTGATTCACTCAGCGACAATGAGCAGTTCTTC; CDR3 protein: CAISDSLSDNEQFF
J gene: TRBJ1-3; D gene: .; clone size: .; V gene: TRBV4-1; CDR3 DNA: TGCGCCAGCAGCCACCTGACAGGCCGTAGGGACACCATATATTTT; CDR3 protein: CASSHLTGRRDTIYF
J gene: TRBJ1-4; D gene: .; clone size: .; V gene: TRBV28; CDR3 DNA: TGTGCCAGCAGTTTCGATTGGAGGGACGCAACTAATGAAAAACTGTTTTTT; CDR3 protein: CASSFDWRDATNEKLFF
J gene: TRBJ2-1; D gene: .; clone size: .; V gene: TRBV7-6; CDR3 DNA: TGTGCCAGCAGCTTAATCGAATCAGTGCAAACCTACAATGAGCAGTTCTTC; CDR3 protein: CASSLIESVQTYNEQFF
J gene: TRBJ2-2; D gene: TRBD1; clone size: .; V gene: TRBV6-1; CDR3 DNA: TGTGCCAGCAGTGAAGGAGGACAGGGGACCGGGGAGCTGTTTTTT; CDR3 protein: CASSEGGQGTGELFF
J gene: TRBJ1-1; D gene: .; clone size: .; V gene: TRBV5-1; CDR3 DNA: TGCGCCAGCAGCTTGTATCTGACAGGGAACACTGAAGCTTTCTTT; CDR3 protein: CASSLYLTGNTEAFF
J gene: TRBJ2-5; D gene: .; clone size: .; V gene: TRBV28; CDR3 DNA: TGTGCCAGCAGTTTAATTCAGGGTATGGAGACCCAGTACTTC; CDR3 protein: CASSLIQGMETQYF
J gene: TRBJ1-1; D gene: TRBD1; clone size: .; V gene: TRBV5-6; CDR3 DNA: TGTGCCAGCAGCCTGTGGGACAGTGAAGCTTTCTTT; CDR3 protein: CASSLWDSEAFF
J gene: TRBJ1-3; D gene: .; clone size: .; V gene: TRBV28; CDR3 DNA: TGTGCCAGCAGTTTCGGTCAGAGCGTCTACTCTGGAAACACCATATATTTT; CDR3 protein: CASSFGQSVYSGNTIYF
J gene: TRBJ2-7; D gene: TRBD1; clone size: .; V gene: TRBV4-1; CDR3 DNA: TGCGCCAGCAGCCAAGATGGGGGACAGGGGGCCAACTACGAGCAGTACTTC; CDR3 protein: CASSQDGGQGANYEQYF
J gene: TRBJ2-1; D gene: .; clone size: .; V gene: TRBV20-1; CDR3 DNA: TGCAGTTGGGACTCTCTGGATGAGCAGTTCTTC; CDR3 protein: CSWDSLDEQFF
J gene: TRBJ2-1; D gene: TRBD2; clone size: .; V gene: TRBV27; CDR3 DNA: TGTGCCAGCAGTACACGGACTAGCGGAGTTTACAATGAGCAGTTCTTC; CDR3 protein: CASSTRTSGVYNEQFF
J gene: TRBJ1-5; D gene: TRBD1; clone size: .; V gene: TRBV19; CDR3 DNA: TGTGCCAGTAATACAGGGGCCTACAGCAATCAGCCCCAGCATTTT; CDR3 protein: CASNTGAYSNQPQHF
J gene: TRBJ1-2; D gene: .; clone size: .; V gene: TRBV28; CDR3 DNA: TGTGCCAGCAGTTTAAGGGGAAGTAGCTATGGCTACACCTTC; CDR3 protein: CASSLRGSSYGYTF
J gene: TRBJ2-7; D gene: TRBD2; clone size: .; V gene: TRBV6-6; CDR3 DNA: TGTGCCAGCAACGGGGGGGCAGCAACCTCCTACGAGCAGTACTTC; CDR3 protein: CASNGGAATSYEQYF
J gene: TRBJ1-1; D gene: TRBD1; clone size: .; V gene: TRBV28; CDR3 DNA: TGTGCCAGCAGTTTAGGGGACAGCCTGAACACTGAAGCTTTCTTT; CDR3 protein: CASSLGDSLNTEAFF
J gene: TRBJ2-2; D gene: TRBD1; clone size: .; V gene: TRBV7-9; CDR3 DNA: TGTGCCAGCAGCCTGGACAGGGGAGGCACCGGGGAGCTGTTTTTT; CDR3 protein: CASSLDRGGTGELFF
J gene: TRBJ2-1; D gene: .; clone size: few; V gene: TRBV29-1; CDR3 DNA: TGCAGCGTTGGGGGGCAGCTAGACAATGAGCAGTTCTTC; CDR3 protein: CSVGGQLDNEQFF
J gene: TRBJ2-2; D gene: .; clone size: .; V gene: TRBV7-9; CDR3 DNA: TGTGCCAGCAGACTACAGGACACCGGGGAGCTGTTTTTT; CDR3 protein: CASRLQDTGELFF